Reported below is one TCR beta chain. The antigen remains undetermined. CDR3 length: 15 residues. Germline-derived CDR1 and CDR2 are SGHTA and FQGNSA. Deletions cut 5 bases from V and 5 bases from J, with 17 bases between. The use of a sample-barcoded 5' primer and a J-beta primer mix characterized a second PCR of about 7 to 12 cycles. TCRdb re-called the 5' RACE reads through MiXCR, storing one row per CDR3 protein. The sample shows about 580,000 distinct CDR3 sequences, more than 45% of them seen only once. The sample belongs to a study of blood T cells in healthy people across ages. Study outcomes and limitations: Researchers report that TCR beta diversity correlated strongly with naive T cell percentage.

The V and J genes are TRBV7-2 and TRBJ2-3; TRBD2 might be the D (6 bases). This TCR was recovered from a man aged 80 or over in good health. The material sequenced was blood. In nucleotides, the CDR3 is TGTGCCAGCAGCATAGTAGGAGGGGCAAGAGATACGCAGTATTTT. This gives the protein CASSIVGGARDTQYF.